The text below deals with one TCR beta chain. The antigen remains unidentified. The table came from immunoSEQ multiplex PCR; TCRdb's copy has only in-frame clones and leaves some out. The sample yields 100,000 to 150,000 clones, approximately 91% seen once. V lost 4 bases and J 8 bases, leaving 11 bases between the germline ends. The CDR3 covers 12 residues. Germline V lookup: CDR1 MNHEY, CDR2 SVGAGI. The data belong to a study of T cell responses to AZD1222 COVID-19 vaccine. Study-wide findings and caveats: Females outnumbered males among donors, who were mostly white British; clonal diversity was possibly underestimated.

The material sequenced was peripheral blood, taken on day 0 of AZD1222 vaccination. The J gene is TRBJ1-2, the V gene TRBV6-5, with D perhaps TRBD1 (5 bases). The receptor was isolated from an adult in good health. This CDR3 is CASSSRQNGYTF. DNA of the CDR3: TGTGCCAGCAGTTCGCGACAGAACGGCTACACCTTC.